These 21 T cell receptor beta chains were all obtained from the same sample, sequenced in a study of cytomegalovirus exposure and HLA in healthy donors. The primer mix had 60 Vbeta and 13 Jbeta primers. Assay used: immunoSEQ multiplex PCR; TCRdb lists only in-frame clones, some missing. The data show under 110,000 clones, 65% to 80% seen once. Material for sequencing was PBMCs. The receptors stem from a man in his sixties in good health and CMV-seronegative.

The V gene is TRBV10-2, the J gene TRBJ2-5, with TRBD2 as a possible D gene (6 bases). Germline V gives CDR1 WSHSY, CDR2 SAAADI. The CDR3 runs to 16 residues. V was clipped by 3 bases and J by 0 bases, with 14 bases between them. The CDR3 region is CASSDKGGAYQETQYF. CDR3 nucleotides: TGCGCCAGCAGTGATAAGGGCGGGGCCTACCAAGAGACCCAGTACTTC.

The V call is TRBV6-6, the J call TRBJ2-3; 8 bases map to TRBD1. CDR1 and CDR2 (germline): MNHNY, SVGAGI (reference sequence). The CDR3 is made up of 15 amino acids. Unmatched junction bases numbered 10, after V lost 5 bases and J lost 6 bases. CDR3 in DNA: TGTGCCAGCAGTCGATACGACAGGGGCGAGGATACGCAGTATTTT. It specifies CASSRYDRGEDTQYF.

This clone has only one observation. This chain links TRBV11-2 with TRBJ1-1, with TRBD1 matching over 7 bases. Germline CDR1 reads SGHAT; CDR2 reads FQNNGV. CDR3 length: 12 amino acids. Unmatched junction bases numbered 3, after V lost 5 bases and J lost 6 bases. The CDR3 nucleotides read TGTGCCAGCAGCCGACAGGGCCCTGAAGCTTTCTTT. Amino acid sequence: CASSRQGPEAFF.

Concerning this clone: One end of the junction is discordant with germline, which a read error may explain. This chain connects TRBV6-1 to TRBJ1-5; a possible D gene is TRBD1 (5 bases). The CDR3 sequence is 13 residues long. Germline lookup yields CDR1 MNHNS and CDR2 SASEGT. CDR3: CASSGQLNQLQHF. In nucleotides, the CDR3 is TGTGCCAGCAGTGGACAGCTCAATCAGCTCCAGCATTTT.

This clone was counted only a few times. The chain couples TRBV28 to TRBJ2-7; 12 bases are shared with TRBD2. This CDR3 has 17 residues. The ends lost 2 bases at V and 6 bases at J; junction bases unmatched: 11. Germline V gives CDR1 MDHEN, CDR2 SYDVKM. The CDR3 sequence: CASSLGPLAGGPGEQYV. In DNA, the CDR3 is TGTGCCAGCAGTTTAGGCCCCCTAGCGGGGGGGCCGGGCGAGCAGTACGTC.

The CDR3 bases are TGTGCCAGCAGCTTACAGGGTGGATCGAACATTCAGTACTTC. This translates into CASSLQGGSNIQYF. The chain has TRBV7-9 and TRBJ2-4; TRBD1 is a possible D gene (5 bases). Germline V gene sequence: CDR1 SEHNR, CDR2 FQNEAQ (reference sequence). V lost 2 bases and J lost 7, with 12 bases in between. The CDR3 totals 14 residues.

J is TRBJ2-4 and V is TRBV4-1, with D possibly being TRBD2 (6 bases). Trimming removed 0 bases from V and 1 base from J, with 10 bases in between. The CDR3 totals 16 residues. Germline loops: CDR1 MGHRA, CDR2 YSYEKL. The CDR3 sequence is CASSQDVGRAKNIQYF. The CDR3 region has the DNA TGCGCCAGCAGCCAAGACGTGGGGAGGGCCAAAAACATTCAGTACTTC.

V gene TRBV6-5 combines with J gene TRBJ1-2; weak D call: TRBD1 (5 bases). Trimming took 6 bases from V and 8 from J, leaving 13 bases between them. Germline V gene lookup returns CDR1 MNHEY and CDR2 SVGAGI. The CDR3 is 12 amino acids. The CDR3 is CASSDQGGGYTF. Written as DNA, the CDR3 is TGTGCCAGCAGCGACCAGGGCGGCGGCTACACCTTC.

The rearrangement links TRBV4-1 to TRBJ1-2; perhaps TRBD1 as D (6 bases). The V end was cut by 6 bases, the J end by 3 bases, with 23 bases between. This CDR3 has 17 amino acids. Germline lookup yields CDR1 MGHRA and CDR2 YSYEKL. The CDR3 DNA sequence: TGCGCCAGCAGTCTGGGGCTGAGAGACAGGACTGACTATGGCTACACCTTC. This gives the protein CASSLGLRDRTDYGYTF.

The rearrangement joins TRBV28 to TRBJ2-1; 10 nucleotides agree with TRBD1. The germline V gene has CDR1 MDHEN and CDR2 SYDVKM. J lost 8 bases, V lost 2 bases, and 3 bases had no gene match. This CDR3 has 14 residues. The CDR3 nucleotides read TGTGCCAGCAGTTTAACGGGACAGGGGTATGAGCAGTTCTTC. Protein: CASSLTGQGYEQFF.

The rearrangement joins TRBV5-6 to TRBJ1-2; the D is unclear. The V gene's germline CDR1 is SGHDT and CDR2 YYEEEE. The germline V and J ends were trimmed by 1 base and 7 bases, with 8 bases remaining between them. This CDR3 region has 12 residues. Here the CDR3 DNA reads TGTGCCAGCAGCTTGCCAGGCAGTGGCTACACCTTC. This codes for CASSLPGSGYTF.

The genes are TRBV29-1 and TRBJ2-3, with D tentatively TRBD1 (8 bases). V gave up 3 bases and J gave up 4 bases, with 17 bases separating them. In germline, CDR1 is SQVTM, CDR2 ANQGSEA. This CDR3 has 15 amino acids. The CDR3 DNA reads as TGCAGCGTTGACGGGGGGCAGGGGGCGTCAGATACGCAGTATTTT. Encoded protein: CSVDGGQGASDTQYF.

V and J are TRBV6-6 and TRBJ1-1; 7 bases line up with TRBD1. The germline CDR1 and CDR2 sequences are MNHNY and SVGAGI (reference sequence). With V trimmed by 7 bases and J by 4 bases, 12 bases remained unmatched. This CDR3 has 15 residues. In DNA form, the CDR3 reads TGTGCCAGCATCCTATACCTAGGGGGCGGCACTGAAGCTTTCTTT. Translating it yields CASILYLGGGTEAFF.

The table lists this clone with a few counts. The chain links TRBV5-1 to TRBJ1-1, with unresolved D. CDR3 length: 15 residues. Trimming cost V 3 bases and J 1 base, with 13 bases left between them. The V gene's germline CDR1 is SGHRS and CDR2 YFSETQ. The DNA of the CDR3 is TGCGCCAGCAGCTCGGCGGGGAATACGAACACTGAAGCTTTCTTT. Translated, it gives CASSSAGNTNTEAFF.

About this clone itself: Compared with germline, one end of the junction differs, possibly owing to a read error. The chain joins TRBV6-1 to TRBJ2-3, with 13 bases matching TRBD2. The CDR3 runs 17 residues. Germline assignment: CDR1 MNHNS and CDR2 SASEGT. The CDR3 is CASGEWGLAGSADTQYF. CDR3 DNA sequence: TGTGCCAGCGGTGAATGGGGACTAGCGGGGAGTGCAGATACGCAGTATTTT.

This clone occurred a few times. This sequence joins TRBV6-5 and TRBJ1-1; tentative D call: TRBD1 (6 bases). V lost 5 bases and J lost 3, with 13 bases in between. CDR1 and CDR2 (germline): MNHEY, SVGAGI. The CDR3 totals 14 residues. Written as DNA, the CDR3 is TGTGCCAGCAGTGAATGGGGGCAGGACACTGAAGCTTTCTTT. Protein sequence: CASSEWGQDTEAFF.

The chain combines TRBV27 with TRBJ1-2; D is ambiguous. Germline V lookup: CDR1 MNHEY, CDR2 SMNVEV (reference sequence). Trimming pared 5 bases from V and 5 bases from J, leaving 15 bases between. CDR3 length equals 14 residues. The CDR3 is CASSQTRRLYGYTF. The CDR3 nucleotides are TGTGCCAGCAGTCAAACCAGACGACTTTATGGCTACACCTTC.

The chain has TRBV19 and TRBJ2-5; 7 nucleotides match TRBD1. Per the germline V gene, CDR1 is LNHDA and CDR2 is SQIVND (reference sequence). V was pared by 10 bases and J by 7 bases, with 12 bases of the junction left unmatched. The CDR3 totals 13 residues. The CDR3 DNA reads as TGTGCCATCAGTCAGGGGGACAGCAGGACCCAGTACTTC. This encodes CAISQGDSRTQYF.

The V call is TRBV7-3, the J call TRBJ2-5; 9 bases align to TRBD1. The CDR3 has 15 amino acids. Germline V gene lookup returns CDR1 SGHTA and CDR2 FQGTGA. J gave up 8 bases and V 2 bases, and 9 bases lay outside the gene matches. Written as DNA, the CDR3 is TGTGCCAGCAGCTTATCCGGGACAGGGATCCCCACCCAGTACTTC. It specifies CASSLSGTGIPTQYF.

This clone was picked up a small number of times. The chain has TRBV28 and TRBJ2-1; TRBD2 aligns across 7 bases. Germline CDR1 is MDHEN and CDR2 is SYDVKM. The CDR3 runs 16 residues. Germline trimming cut 7 bases from V and 0 bases from J; bases unmatched to any gene: 9. The DNA for the CDR3 is TGTGCCAGCACCCCTGGGGGGACTAACTCCTACAATGAGCAGTTCTTC. Translating gives CASTPGGTNSYNEQFF.

The chain couples TRBV18 to TRBJ1-2; 7 bases line up with TRBD1. Germline-derived CDR1 and CDR2 are KGHSH and LQKENI. V shed 2 bases and J 4 bases; nucleotides not matched to a gene: 4. This CDR3 has 14 amino acids. The CDR3 DNA reads as TGTGCCAGCTCACCAGACAGGGCCACCTATGGCTACACCTTC. This sequence encodes CASSPDRATYGYTF. Full variable domain (rest looked up from reference TRBV18 and TRBJ1-2): NAGVMQNPRHLVRRRGQEARLRCSPMKGHSHVYWYRQLPEEGLKFMVYLQKENIIDESGMPKERFSAEFPKEGPSILRIQQVVRGDSAAYFCASSPDRATYGYTFGSGTRLTVV.